One and the same sample provided the 5 T cell receptor beta chains below, sequenced in a study of technical replicates of blood from a few donors. Here immunoSEQ multiplex PCR was the method, and the copy in TCRdb shows in-frame clones only, minus some. The sample consists of more than 65,000 clones, 80% to 95% of them appearing once. Sample: T cells isolated from PBMCs. The origin of the receptors is a human donor in good health.

The chain employs TRBV29-1 and TRBJ2-5; D is undetermined. V shed 0 bases and J shed 5 bases, with 10 bases lying between them. Germline CDR1 SQVTM, CDR2 ANQGSEA. The CDR3 consists of 13 residues. CDR3 in DNA: TGCAGCGTTGAAGATGCGGCTTCGGAGACCCAGTACTTC. As protein: CSVEDAASETQYF.

The chain links TRBV6-5 to TRBJ2-2, with D possibly being TRBD1 (5 bases). This CDR3 has 15 amino acids. In germline, CDR1 is MNHEY, CDR2 SVGAGI. Trimming left V 7 bases short and J 0 bases short, with 12 bases between. The DNA for the CDR3 is TGTGCCAGCACCACAGGTCTTACGAACACCGGGGAGCTGTTTTTT. Translating gives CASTTGLTNTGELFF.

Details on this clone: Germline and junction disagree at one end, which may indicate a read error. The chain recombines TRBV5-6 with TRBJ2-5; D may be TRBD1 (6 bases). The length of the CDR3 is 15 residues. Germline CDR1 reads SGHDT; CDR2 reads YYEEEE. CDR3 DNA sequence: TGTGCCAGCAGCTCCTACAGGGTGGTCCAAGAGATCCAGTACTTC. Translated: CASSSYRVVQEIQYF.

The CDR3 sequence: CASSGANYGYTF. CDR3 bases: TGTGCCAGTAGTGGAGCTAACTATGGCTACACCTTC. The chain recombines TRBV19 with TRBJ1-2; D call uncertain. V was shortened by 5 bases and J by 0 bases, with 4 bases between the two germline ends. Germline V CDR1 and CDR2: LNHDA, SQIVND (reference sequence). The CDR3 loop spans 12 amino acids.

The rearrangement joins TRBV15 to TRBJ2-7; 7 bases line up with TRBD1. Per the germline V gene, CDR1 is LNHNV and CDR2 is YYDKDF (reference sequence). This CDR3 has 14 residues. V shed 1 base, J shed 3 bases, and the junction held 3 bases outside the gene matches. This CDR3 is CATSRGDSNYEQYF. CDR3 DNA: TGTGCCACCAGCAGAGGGGACAGCAACTACGAGCAGTACTTC. Combining the CDR3 with reference TRBV15 and TRBJ2-7 gives the whole variable domain DAMVIQNPRYQVTQFGKPVTLSCSQTLNHNVMYWYQQKSSQAPKLLFHYYDKDFNNEADTPDNFQSRRPNTSFCFLDIRSPGLGDTAMYLCATSRGDSNYEQYFGPGTRLTVT.